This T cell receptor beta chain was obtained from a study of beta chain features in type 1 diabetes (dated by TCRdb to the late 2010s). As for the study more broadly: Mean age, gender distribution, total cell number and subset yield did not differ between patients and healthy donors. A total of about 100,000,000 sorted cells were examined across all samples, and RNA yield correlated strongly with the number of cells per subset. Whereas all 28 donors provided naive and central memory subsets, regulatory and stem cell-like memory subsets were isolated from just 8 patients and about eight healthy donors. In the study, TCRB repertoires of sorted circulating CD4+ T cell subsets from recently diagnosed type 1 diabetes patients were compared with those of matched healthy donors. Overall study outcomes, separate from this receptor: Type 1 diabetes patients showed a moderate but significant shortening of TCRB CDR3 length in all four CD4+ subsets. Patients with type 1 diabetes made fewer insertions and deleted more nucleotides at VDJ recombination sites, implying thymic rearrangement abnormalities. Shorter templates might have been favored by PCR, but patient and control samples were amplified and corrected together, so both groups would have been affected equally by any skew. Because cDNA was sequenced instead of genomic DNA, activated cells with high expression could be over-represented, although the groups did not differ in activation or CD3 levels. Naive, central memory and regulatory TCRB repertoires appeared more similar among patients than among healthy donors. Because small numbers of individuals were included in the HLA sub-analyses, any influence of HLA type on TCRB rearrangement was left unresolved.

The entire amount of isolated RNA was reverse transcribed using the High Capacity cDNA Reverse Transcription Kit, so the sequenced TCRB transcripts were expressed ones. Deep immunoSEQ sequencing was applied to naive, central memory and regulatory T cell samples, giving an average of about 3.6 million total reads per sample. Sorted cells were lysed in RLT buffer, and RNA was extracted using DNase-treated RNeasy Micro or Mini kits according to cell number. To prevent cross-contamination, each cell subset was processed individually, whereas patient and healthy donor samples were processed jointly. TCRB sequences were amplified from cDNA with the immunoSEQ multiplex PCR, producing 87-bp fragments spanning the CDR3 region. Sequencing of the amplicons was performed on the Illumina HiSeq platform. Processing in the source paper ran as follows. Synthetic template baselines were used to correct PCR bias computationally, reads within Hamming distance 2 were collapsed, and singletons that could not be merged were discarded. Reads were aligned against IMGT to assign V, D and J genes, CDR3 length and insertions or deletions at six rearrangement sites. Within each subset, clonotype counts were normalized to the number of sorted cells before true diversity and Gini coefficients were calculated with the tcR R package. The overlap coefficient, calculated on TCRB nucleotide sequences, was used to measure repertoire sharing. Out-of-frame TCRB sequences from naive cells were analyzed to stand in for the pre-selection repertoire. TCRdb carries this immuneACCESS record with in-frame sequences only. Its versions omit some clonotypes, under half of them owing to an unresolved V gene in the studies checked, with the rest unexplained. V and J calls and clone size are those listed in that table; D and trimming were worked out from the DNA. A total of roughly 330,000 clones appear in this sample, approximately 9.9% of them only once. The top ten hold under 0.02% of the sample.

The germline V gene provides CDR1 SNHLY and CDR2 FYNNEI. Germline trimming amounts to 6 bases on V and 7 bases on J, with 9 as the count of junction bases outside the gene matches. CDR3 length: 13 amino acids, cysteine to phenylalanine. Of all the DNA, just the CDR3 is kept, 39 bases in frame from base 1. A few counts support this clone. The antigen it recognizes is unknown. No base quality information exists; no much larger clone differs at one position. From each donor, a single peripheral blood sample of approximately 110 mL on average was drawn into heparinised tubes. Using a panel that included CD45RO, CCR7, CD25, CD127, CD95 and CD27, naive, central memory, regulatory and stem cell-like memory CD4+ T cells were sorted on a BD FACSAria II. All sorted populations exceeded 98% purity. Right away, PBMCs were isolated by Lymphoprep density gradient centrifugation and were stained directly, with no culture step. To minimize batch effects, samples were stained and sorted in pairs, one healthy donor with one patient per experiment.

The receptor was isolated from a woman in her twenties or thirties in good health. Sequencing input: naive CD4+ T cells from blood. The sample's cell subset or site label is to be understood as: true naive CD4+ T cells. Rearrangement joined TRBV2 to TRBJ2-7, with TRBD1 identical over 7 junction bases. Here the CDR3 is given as CASSDREYVEQYF. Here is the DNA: TGTGCCAGCAGCGACAGGGAGTACGTGGAGCAGTACTTC.